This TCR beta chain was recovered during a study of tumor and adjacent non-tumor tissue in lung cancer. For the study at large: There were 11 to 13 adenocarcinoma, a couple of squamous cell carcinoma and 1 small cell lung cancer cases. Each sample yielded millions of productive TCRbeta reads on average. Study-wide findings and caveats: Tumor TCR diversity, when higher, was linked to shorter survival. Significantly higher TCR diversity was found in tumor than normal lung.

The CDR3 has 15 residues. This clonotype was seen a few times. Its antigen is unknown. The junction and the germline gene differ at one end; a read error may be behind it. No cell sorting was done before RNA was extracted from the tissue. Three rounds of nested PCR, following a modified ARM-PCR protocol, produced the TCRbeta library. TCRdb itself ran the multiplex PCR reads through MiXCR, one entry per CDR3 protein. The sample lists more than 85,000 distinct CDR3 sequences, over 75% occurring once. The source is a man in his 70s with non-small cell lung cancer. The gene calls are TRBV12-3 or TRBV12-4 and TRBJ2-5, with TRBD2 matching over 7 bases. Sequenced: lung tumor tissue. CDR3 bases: TGTGCCGGCAGCGGCCTGGCGGGAGTGGTGGAGACCCAGTACTTC. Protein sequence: CAGSGLAGVVETQYF.